Listed here is a single T cell receptor beta chain. Its antigen remains unidentified. The CDR3 runs to 14 residues. Losses at the gene ends were 5 bases for V and 6 bases for J; bases not matched to a gene: 6. CDR1 is PRHDT, CDR2 FYEKMQ, per germline (reference sequence). This record belongs to a study of cytomegalovirus exposure and HLA in healthy donors. Study conclusions and caveats: With later analysis, a missense DCLRE1C variant became linked to TCR beta V- and J-gene trimming. Investigators reported approximately 150 TCR beta chains as tied to cytomegalovirus. No immune exposure information besides CMV serostatus was available. Segments of the TCR beta V type were, in most cases, productive about 90% or about 30% of the time in an earlier analysis.

The study ran its PCR with 60 Vbeta and 13 Jbeta primers. The method was immunoSEQ multiplex PCR; TCRdb's version includes in-frame clones alone and lacks a portion of them. The sample shows roughly 150,000 clones, 65% to 90% of them seen only once. The sample comprised PBMCs. The sequence came from a woman in her forties or fifties in good health and CMV-seropositive. The chain uses TRBV13 and TRBJ1-1; 10 bases match TRBD1. The CDR3 spells CASSPRGQGPEAFF. The CDR3 bases are TGTGCCAGCAGCCCGAGGGGACAGGGGCCTGAAGCTTTCTTT.